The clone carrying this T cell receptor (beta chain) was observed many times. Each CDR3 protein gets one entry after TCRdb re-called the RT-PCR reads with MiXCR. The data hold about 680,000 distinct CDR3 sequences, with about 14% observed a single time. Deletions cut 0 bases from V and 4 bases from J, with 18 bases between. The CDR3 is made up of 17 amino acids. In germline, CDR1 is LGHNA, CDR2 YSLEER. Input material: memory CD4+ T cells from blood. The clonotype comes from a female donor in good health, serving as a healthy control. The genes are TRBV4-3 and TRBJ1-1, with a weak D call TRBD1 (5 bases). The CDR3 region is CASSQDTGQAMGTEAFF. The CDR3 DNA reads TGCGCCAGCAGCCAAGATACGGGGCAGGCCATGGGCACTGAAGCTTTCTTT.